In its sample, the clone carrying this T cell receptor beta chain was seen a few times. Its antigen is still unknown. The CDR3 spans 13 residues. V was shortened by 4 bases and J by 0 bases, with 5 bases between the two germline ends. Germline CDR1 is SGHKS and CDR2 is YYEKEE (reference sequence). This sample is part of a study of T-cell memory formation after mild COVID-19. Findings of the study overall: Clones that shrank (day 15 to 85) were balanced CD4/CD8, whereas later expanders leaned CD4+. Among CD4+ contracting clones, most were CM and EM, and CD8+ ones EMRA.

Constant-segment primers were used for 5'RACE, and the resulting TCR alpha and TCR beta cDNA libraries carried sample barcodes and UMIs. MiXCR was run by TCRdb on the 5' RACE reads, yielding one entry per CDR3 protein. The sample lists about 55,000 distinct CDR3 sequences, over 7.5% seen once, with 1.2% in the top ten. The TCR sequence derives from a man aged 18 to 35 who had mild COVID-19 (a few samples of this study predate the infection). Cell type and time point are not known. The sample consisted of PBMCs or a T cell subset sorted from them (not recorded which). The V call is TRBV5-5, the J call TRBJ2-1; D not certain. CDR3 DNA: TGTGCCAGCAGCCCAAGCTCCTACAATGAGCAGTTCTTC. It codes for CASSPSSYNEQFF.